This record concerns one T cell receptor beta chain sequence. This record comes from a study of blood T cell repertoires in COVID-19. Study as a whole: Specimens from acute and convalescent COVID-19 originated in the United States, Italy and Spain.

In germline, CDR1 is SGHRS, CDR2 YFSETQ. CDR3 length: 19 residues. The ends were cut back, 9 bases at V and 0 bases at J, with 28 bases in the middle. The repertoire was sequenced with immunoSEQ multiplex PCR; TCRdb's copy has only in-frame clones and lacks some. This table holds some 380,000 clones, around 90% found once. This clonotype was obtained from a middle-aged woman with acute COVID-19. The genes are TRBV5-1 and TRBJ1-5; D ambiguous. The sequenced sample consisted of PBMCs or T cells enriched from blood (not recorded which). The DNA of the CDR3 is TGCGCCAACGACCTCCCCGCGATCAGGCCTCCTTATAGCAATCAGCCCCAGCATTTT. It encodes CANDLPAIRPPYSNQPQHF.